Sequencing of this T cell receptor (beta chain) was carried out in a study of regulatory T cells in long-lasting Graves disease. On this clonotype itself: A far more abundant clone sits one base away, making this likely a read error.

In building TCR beta libraries, iRepertoire HTBI primers were used together with Arm-PCR of CDR3 regions. MiXCR, applied by TCRdb to the multiplex PCR reads, yields one record per CDR3 protein. The sample shows more than 350,000 distinct CDR3 sequences, 20% to 25% of them seen only once. Stated time point: persistent/refractory GD, antithyroid drugs over 5 years with positive TRAb. PBMC RNA was the source of the TCR library. Xi'an, China, was home to the endocrinology department that provided patients. The clonotype comes from a female donor with Graves disease. Here the sequenced sample was peripheral blood mononuclear cells (PBMCs), taken when the disease was refractory, from a patient treated with antithyroid drugs.

The CDR3 sequence is CASRRTPFYGHTGEQYF. CDR3 sequence (DNA): TGTGCCAGCAGGCGTACCCCCTTCTATGGTCATACTGGGGAGCAGTACTTC. The rearrangement links TRBV28 to TRBJ2-5, with D perhaps matching TRBD2 (5 bases). This CDR3 is built from 17 residues. Looked up from germline, CDR1 is MDHEN and CDR2 is SYDVKM. Deletions cut 6 bases from V and 11 bases from J, with 31 bases between.